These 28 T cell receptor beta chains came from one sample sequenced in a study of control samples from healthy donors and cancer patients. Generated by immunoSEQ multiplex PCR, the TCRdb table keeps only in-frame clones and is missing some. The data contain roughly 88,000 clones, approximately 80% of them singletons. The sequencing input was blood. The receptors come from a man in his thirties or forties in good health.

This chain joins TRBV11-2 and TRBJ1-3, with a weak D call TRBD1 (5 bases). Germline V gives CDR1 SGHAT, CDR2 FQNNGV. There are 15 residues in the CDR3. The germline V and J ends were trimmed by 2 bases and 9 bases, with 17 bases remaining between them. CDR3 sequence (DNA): TGTGCCAGCAGCTTAAGTCACGGCAGGGTTGGCACCATATATTTT. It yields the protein CASSLSHGRVGTIYF.

CDR3 amino acids: CASRQAGTGGNTEAFF. In nucleotides, the CDR3 is TGTGCCAGCAGACAAGCCGGGACAGGGGGCAACACTGAAGCTTTCTTT. V and J are TRBV28 and TRBJ1-1; 12 positions match TRBD1. Trimming took 6 bases from V and 2 from J; bases not matched to a gene: 7. This CDR3 spans 16 amino acids. Germline V CDR1 and CDR2: MDHEN, SYDVKM.

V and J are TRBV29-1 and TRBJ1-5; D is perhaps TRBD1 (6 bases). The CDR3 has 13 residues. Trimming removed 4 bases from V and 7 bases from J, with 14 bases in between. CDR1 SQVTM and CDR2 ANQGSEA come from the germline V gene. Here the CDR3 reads CSVAAGVGQPQHF. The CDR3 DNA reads TGCAGCGTTGCCGCAGGGGTGGGACAGCCCCAGCATTTT.

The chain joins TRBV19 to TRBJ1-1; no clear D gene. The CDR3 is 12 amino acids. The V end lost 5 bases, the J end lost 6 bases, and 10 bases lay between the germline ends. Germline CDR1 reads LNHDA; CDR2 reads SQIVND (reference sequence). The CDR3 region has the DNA TGTGCCAGTAGTGCCCGATGGGCTGAAGCTTTCTTT. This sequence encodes CASSARWAEAFF. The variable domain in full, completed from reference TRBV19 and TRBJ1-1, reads DGGITQSPKYLFRKEGQNVTLSCEQNLNHDAMYWYRQDPGQGLRLIYYSQIVNDFQKGDIAEGYSVSREKKESFPLTVTSAQKNPTAFYLCASSARWAEAFFGQGTRLTVV.

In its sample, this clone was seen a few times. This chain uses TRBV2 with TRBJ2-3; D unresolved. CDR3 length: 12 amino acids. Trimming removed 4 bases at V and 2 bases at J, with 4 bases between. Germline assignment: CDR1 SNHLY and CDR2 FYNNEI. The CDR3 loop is CASSADTDTQYF. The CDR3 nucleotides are TGTGCCAGCAGTGCAGACACAGATACGCAGTATTTT.

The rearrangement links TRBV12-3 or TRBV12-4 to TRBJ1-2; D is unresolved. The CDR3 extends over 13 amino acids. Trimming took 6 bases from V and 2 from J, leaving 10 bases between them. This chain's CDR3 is CASRSTGNYGYTF. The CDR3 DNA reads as TGTGCCAGCAGGTCAACCGGGAACTATGGCTACACCTTC.

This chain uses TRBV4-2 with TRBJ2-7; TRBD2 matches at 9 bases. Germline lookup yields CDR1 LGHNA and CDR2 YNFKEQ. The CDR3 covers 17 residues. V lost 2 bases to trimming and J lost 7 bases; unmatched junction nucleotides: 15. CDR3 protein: CASSQWTTGGGDGEQYF. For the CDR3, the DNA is TGTGCCAGCAGCCAATGGACTACTGGCGGGGGGGACGGGGAGCAGTACTTC.

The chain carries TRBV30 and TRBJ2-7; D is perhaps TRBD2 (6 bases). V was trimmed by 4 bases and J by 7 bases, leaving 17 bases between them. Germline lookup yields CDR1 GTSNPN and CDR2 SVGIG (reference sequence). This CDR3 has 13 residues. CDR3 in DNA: TGTGCCTGGATCTCACCGGGGACTCGAGAGCAGTACTTC. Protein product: CAWISPGTREQYF.

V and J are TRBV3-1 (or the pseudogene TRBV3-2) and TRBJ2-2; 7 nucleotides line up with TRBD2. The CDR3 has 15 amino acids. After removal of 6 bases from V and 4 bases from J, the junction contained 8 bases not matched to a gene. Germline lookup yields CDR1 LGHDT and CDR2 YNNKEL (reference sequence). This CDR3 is CASRSRGVGTGELFF. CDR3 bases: TGTGCCAGCAGAAGTCGGGGGGTCGGCACCGGGGAGCTGTTTTTT.

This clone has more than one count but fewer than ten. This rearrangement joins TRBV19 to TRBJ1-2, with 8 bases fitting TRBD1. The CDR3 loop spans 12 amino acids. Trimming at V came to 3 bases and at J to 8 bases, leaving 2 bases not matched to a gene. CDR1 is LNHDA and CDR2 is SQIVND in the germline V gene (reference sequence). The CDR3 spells CASSIGTGGYTF. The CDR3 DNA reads TGTGCCAGTAGTATCGGGACAGGAGGCTACACCTTC. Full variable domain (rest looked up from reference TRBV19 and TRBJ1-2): DGGITQSPKYLFRKEGQNVTLSCEQNLNHDAMYWYRQDPGQGLRLIYYSQIVNDFQKGDIAEGYSVSREKKESFPLTVTSAQKNPTAFYLCASSIGTGGYTFGSGTRLTVV.

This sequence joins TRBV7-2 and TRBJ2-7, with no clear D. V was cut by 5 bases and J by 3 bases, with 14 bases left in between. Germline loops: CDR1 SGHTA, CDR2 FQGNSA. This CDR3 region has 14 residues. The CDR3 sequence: CASSLGRFDYEQYF. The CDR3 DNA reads TGTGCCAGCAGCCTTGGTAGATTTGACTACGAGCAGTACTTC.

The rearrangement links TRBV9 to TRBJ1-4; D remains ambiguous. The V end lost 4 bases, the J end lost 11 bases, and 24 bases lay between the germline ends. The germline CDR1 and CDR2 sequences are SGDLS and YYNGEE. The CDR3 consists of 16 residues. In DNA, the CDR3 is TGTGCCAGCAGCCCCCTTGGGTCGGCCGGGCGGGAGAAACTGTTTTTT. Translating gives CASSPLGSAGREKLFF. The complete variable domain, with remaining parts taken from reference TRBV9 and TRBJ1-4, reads DSGVTQTPKHLITATGQRVTLRCSPRSGDLSVYWYQQSLDQGLQFLIQYYNGEERAKGNILERFSAQQFPDLHSELNLSSLELGDSALYFCASSPLGSAGREKLFFGSGTQLSVL.

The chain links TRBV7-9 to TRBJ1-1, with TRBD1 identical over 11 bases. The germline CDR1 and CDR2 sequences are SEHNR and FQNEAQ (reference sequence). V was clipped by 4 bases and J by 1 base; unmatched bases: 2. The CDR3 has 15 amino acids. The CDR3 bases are TGTGCCAGCAGCTCGGGACAGGGGGGGAACACTGAAGCTTTCTTT. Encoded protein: CASSSGQGGNTEAFF.

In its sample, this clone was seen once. CDR3 DNA sequence: TGTGCCTGGACCCAGCAGGGGGACGACGAGCAGTACTTC. It yields the protein CAWTQQGDDEQYF. V is TRBV30 and J is TRBJ2-7; 7 nucleotides line up with TRBD1. The CDR3 has 13 amino acids. The ends lost 4 bases at V and 5 bases at J; junction bases unmatched: 8. Germline V CDR1 and CDR2: GTSNPN, SVGIG (reference sequence).

This CDR3 is CASSTGQGVVYGYTF. The CDR3 nucleotides are TGTGCCAGCAGCACCGGACAGGGCGTCGTCTATGGCTACACCTTC. The chain links TRBV28 to TRBJ1-2, with 8 positions matching TRBD1. CDR1 MDHEN and CDR2 SYDVKM come from the germline V gene. CDR3 length equals 15 residues. V lost 6 bases to trimming and J lost 4 bases; unmatched junction nucleotides: 10.

The CDR3 DNA sequence: TGCGCCAGCAGCTTGGGAGTTGGGCAGCTGAATACCTACGAGCAGTACTTC. It encodes CASSLGVGQLNTYEQYF. The chain links TRBV5-1 to TRBJ2-7; D gene unclear. Trimming shortened V by 0 bases and J by 2 bases, and 18 bases separated the two germline ends. Germline loops: CDR1 SGHRS, CDR2 YFSETQ. The CDR3 has 17 amino acids.

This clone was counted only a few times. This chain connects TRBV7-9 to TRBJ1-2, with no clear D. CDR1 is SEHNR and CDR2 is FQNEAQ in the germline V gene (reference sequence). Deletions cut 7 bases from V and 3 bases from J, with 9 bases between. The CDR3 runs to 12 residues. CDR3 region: CASIGRDYGYTF. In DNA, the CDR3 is TGTGCCAGCATCGGCCGAGACTATGGCTACACCTTC.

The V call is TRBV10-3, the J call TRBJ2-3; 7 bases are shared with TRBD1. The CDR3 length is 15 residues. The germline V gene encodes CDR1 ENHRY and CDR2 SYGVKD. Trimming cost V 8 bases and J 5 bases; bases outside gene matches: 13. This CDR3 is CAIGDGDRGKDTQYF. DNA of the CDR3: TGTGCCATCGGAGACGGGGACAGAGGTAAAGATACGCAGTATTTT.

The CDR3 region is CASSLRQDNQPQHF. The CDR3 DNA follows: TGTGCCAGCAGCTTGAGGCAGGACAATCAGCCCCAGCATTTT. The chain joins TRBV5-6 to TRBJ1-5; D is uncertain. Trimming stripped 1 base from V and 3 bases from J, with 8 bases between. The germline V gene encodes CDR1 SGHDT and CDR2 YYEEEE. This CDR3 spans 14 amino acids. Together with reference TRBV5-6 and TRBJ1-5, the CDR3 gives the full variable domain: DAGVTQSPTHLIKTRGQQVTLRCSPKSGHDTVSWYQQALGQGPQFIFQYYEEEERQRGNFPDRFSGHQFPNYSSELNVNALLLGDSALYLCASSLRQDNQPQHFGDGTRLSIL.

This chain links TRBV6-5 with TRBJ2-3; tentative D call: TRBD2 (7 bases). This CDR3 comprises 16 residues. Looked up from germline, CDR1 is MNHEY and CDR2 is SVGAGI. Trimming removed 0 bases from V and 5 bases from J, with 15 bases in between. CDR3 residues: CASSYSGRGRQDTQYF. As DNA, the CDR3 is TGTGCCAGCAGTTACTCGGGGCGGGGGCGCCAAGATACGCAGTATTTT.

CDR3: CAWSVQGLNTEAFF. CDR3 sequence (DNA): TGTGCCTGGAGTGTACAAGGGTTGAACACTGAAGCTTTCTTT. This chain connects TRBV30 to TRBJ1-1, with unresolved D. V was shortened by 0 bases and J by 0 bases, with 8 bases between the two germline ends. The length of the CDR3 is 14 residues. Germline assignment: CDR1 GTSNPN and CDR2 SVGIG (reference sequence).

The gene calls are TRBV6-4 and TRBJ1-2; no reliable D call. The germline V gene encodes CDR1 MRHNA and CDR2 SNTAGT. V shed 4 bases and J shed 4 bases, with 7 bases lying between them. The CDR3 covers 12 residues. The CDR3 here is CASSGGGYGYTF. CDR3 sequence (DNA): TGTGCCAGCAGTGGCGGCGGCTATGGCTACACCTTC.

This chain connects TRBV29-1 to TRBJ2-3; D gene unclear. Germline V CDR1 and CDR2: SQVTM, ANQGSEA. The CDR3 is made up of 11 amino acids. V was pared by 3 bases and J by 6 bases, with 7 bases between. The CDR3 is CSVDSGDTQYF. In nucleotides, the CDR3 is TGCAGCGTTGATTCCGGGGATACGCAGTATTTT.

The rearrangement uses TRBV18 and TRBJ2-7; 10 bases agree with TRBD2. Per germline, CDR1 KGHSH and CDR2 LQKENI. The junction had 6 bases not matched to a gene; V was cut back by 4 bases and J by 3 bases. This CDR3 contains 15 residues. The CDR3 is CASSLLAGDFYEQYF. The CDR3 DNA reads TGTGCCAGCTCACTTCTAGCGGGGGATTTCTACGAGCAGTACTTC.

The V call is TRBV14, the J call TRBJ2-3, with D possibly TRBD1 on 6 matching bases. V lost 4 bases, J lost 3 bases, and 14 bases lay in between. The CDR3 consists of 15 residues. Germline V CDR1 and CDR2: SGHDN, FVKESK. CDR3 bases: TGTGCCAGCAGCCGATCAGGGGCTAGTACAGATACGCAGTATTTT. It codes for CASSRSGASTDTQYF.

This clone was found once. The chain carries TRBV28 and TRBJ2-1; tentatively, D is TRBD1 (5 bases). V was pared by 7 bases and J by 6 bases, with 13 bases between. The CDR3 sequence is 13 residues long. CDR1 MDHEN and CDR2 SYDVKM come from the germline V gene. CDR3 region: CASNHLQGNEQFF. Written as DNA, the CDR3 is TGTGCCAGCAATCACCTCCAGGGCAATGAGCAGTTCTTC.

CDR3 DNA: TGTGCCAGCACCCGGGTTGGCTTTTTGCAGCCCCAGCATTTT. Protein sequence: CASTRVGFLQPQHF. This sequence joins TRBV5-5 and TRBJ1-5; D ambiguous. This CDR3 region has 14 residues. With 6 bases removed from V and 7 bases from J, the gap between germline ends came to 17 bases. Germline CDR1 SGHKS, CDR2 YYEKEE (reference sequence).

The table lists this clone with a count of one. DNA of the CDR3: TGTGCCATCAGTTTTGACAGGGAAGGGACCTACGAGCAGTACTTC. Translation: CAISFDREGTYEQYF. The genes are TRBV10-3 and TRBJ2-7; 7 bases align to TRBD1. V lost 5 bases and J lost 2; bases outside the gene matches: 9. The germline V gene encodes CDR1 ENHRY and CDR2 SYGVKD. CDR3 length: 15 residues.